The clone carrying this T cell receptor (beta chain) occurred once. These data originate in a study of cytomegalovirus exposure and HLA in healthy donors. The primer mix had 60 Vbeta and 13 Jbeta primers. The repertoire was sequenced with immunoSEQ multiplex PCR; TCRdb's copy has only in-frame clones and lacks some. This table holds approximately 120,000 clones, around three quarters found once. The receptor was isolated from a man in his forties or fifties in good health and CMV-seronegative. The sequenced sample consisted of PBMCs.

CDR3 sequence (DNA): TGCAGTTGCCGCCCGGGGACAGGGCATTTT. Translated, it gives CSCRPGTGHF. The genes are TRBV20-1 and TRBJ1-5; 8 bases are a match to TRBD1. The germline gives CDR1 DFQATT, CDR2 SNEGSKA (reference sequence). The CDR3 consists of 10 residues. V gave up 8 bases and J gave up 15 bases; unmatched junction bases: 9.